This entry concerns a single T cell receptor beta chain. As yet, its antigen is unknown. The data were taken from a study of T cell responses to AZD1222 COVID-19 vaccine. Study-wide findings and caveats: Seropositivity was recorded at baseline in only a handful of AZD1222 recipients. White British donors predominated, females outnumbered males, and clonal diversity was possibly underestimated.

TCRdb's copy holds only in-frame clones and misses some; the assay was immunoSEQ multiplex PCR. The sample has approximately 180,000 clones, 90% to 95% seen once; the top ten hold around 3.6%. CDR3 size: 16 residues. V gave up 4 bases and J gave up 3 bases; unmatched junction bases: 10. Per the germline V gene, CDR1 is SNHLY and CDR2 is FYNNEI. The receptor comes from an adult who received the MenACWY meningococcal vaccine as a control. The sample consisted of peripheral blood, taken 28 days after the second dose of the MenACWY control vaccine. The chain combines TRBV2 with TRBJ2-3, with TRBD2 matching over 7 bases. The CDR3 nucleotides are TGTGCCAGCAGTGCTAACCCGGGACTACAAACAGATACGCAGTATTTT. It encodes CASSANPGLQTDTQYF.